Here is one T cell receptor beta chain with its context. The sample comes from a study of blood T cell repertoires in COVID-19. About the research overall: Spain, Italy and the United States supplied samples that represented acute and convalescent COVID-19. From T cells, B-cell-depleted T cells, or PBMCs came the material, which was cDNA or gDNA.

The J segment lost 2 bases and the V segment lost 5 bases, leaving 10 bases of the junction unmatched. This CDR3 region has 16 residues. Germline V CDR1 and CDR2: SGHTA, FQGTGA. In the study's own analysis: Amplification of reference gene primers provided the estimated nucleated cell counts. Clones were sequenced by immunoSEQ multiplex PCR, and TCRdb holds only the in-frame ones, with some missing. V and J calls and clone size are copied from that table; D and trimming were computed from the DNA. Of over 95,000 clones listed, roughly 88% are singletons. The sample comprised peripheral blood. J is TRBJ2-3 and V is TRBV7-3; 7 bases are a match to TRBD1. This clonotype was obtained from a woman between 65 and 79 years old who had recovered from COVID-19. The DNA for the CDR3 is TGTGCCAGCAGCCCTTCCCGGGACAGCTTCACAGATACGCAGTATTTT. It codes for CASSPSRDSFTDTQYF.